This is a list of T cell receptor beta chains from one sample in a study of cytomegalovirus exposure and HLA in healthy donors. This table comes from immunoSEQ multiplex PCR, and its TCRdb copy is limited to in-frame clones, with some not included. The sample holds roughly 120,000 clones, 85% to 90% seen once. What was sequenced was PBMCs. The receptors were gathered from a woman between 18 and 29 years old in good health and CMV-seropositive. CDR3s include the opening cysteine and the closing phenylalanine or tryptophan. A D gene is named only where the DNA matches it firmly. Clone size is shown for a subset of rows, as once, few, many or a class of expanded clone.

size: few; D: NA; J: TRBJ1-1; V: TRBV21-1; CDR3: CASSKAHAGEAFF; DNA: TGTGCCAGCAGCAAAGCGCACGCAGGTGAAGCTTTCTTT
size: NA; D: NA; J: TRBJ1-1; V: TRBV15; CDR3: CATSRDPEGNTEAFF; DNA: TGTGCCACCAGCAGAGATCCAGAGGGGAACACTGAAGCTTTCTTT
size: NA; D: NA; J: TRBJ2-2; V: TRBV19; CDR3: CASRALPGELFF; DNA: TGTGCCAGTAGAGCACTTCCCGGGGAGCTGTTTTTT
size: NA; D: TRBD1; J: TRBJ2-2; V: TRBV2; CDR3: CASSRTGDNTGELFF; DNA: TGTGCCAGCAGTAGGACAGGAGATAACACCGGGGAGCTGTTTTTT
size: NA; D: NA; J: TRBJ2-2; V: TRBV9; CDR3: CASNTPHGELFF; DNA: TGTGCCAGCAACACACCTCACGGGGAGCTGTTTTTT
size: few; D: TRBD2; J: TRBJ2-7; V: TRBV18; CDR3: CASSPDLAGNYEQYF; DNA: TGTGCCAGCTCACCGGACCTAGCGGGAAACTACGAGCAGTACTTC
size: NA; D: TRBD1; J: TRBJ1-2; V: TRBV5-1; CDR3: CASSLEPDRVDGYTF; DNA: TGCGCCAGCAGCTTGGAGCCGGACAGGGTAGATGGCTACACCTTC
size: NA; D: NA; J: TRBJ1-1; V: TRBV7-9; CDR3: CASSPRSLTNTEAFF; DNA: TGTGCCAGCAGCCCCCGATCACTTACGAACACTGAAGCTTTCTTT
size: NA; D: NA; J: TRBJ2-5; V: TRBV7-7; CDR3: CASSAGLRETQYF; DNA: TGTGCTAGCAGCGCAGGGTTACGGGAGACCCAGTACTTC
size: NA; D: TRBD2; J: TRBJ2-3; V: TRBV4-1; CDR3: CASSQMASGATDTQYF; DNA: TGCGCCAGCAGCCAAATGGCTAGCGGGGCCACAGATACGCAGTATTTT
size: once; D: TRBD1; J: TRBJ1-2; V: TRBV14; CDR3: CASSQGTGGYYGYTF; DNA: TGTGCCAGCAGCCAAGGGACAGGGGGCTACTATGGCTACACCTTC
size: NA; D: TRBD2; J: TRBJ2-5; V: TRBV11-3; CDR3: CASSPGGGLQETQYF; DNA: TGTGCCAGCAGCCCGGGGGGGGGATTACAAGAGACCCAGTACTTC
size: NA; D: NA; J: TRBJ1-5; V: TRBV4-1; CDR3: CASSQVPPRGNQPQHF; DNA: TGCGCCAGCAGCCAAGTGCCCCCCAGAGGGAATCAGCCCCAGCATTTT
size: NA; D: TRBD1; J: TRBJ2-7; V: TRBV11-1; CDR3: CASSIGQGVYEQYF; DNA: TGTGCCAGCAGCATCGGACAGGGAGTATACGAGCAGTACTTC
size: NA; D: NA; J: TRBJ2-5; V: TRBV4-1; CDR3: CASSRTGFQETQYF; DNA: TGCGCCAGCAGCCGGACGGGATTCCAAGAGACCCAGTACTTC
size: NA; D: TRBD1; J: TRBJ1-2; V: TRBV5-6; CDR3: CASSPGTEYGYTF; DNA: TGTGCCAGCAGCCCCGGGACAGAGTATGGCTACACCTTC
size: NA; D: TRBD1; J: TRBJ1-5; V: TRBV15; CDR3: CATSREVGQGAWAQPQHF; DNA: TGTGCCACCAGCAGAGAGGTGGGACAGGGGGCATGGGCTCAGCCCCAGCATTTT
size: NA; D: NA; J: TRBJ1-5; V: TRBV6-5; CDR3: CASSYSRTQGLRSQHF; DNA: TGTGCCAGCAGTTACTCGAGGACGCAGGGGCTAAGGTCCCAGCATTTT
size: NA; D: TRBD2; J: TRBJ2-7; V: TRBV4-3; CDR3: CASSQVRLAGVVEQYF; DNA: TGCGCCAGCAGCCAAGTTCGTCTAGCGGGAGTTGTCGAGCAGTACTTC
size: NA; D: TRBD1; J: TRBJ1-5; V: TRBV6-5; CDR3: CASRKTGGNQPQHF; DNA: TGTGCCAGCCGTAAAACAGGGGGCAATCAGCCCCAGCATTTT
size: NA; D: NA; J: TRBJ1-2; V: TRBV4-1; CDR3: CASSQARDTTNYGYTF; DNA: TGCGCCAGCAGCCAGGCCAGGGACACCACTAACTATGGCTACACCTTC
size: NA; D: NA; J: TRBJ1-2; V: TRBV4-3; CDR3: CASRNLQQPDYGYTF; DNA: TGCGCCAGCAGGAACTTACAGCAACCAGACTATGGCTACACCTTC
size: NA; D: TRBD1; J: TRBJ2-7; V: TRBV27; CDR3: CASSLDRGLSGEQYF; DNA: TGTGCCAGCAGTCTAGACAGGGGGTTATCTGGGGAGCAGTACTTC
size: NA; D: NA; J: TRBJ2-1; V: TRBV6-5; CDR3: CASRRLEMYNEQFF; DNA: TGTGCCAGCAGACGACTGGAAATGTACAATGAGCAGTTCTTC
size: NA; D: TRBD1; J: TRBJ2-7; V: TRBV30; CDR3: CAWSELGQNSYEQYF; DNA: TGTGCCTGGAGTGAGTTGGGACAGAACTCCTACGAGCAGTACTTC
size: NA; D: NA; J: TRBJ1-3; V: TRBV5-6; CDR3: CASSLDDRPSSGNTIYF; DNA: TGTGCCAGCAGCTTGGATGACAGACCGAGCTCTGGAAACACCATATATTTT
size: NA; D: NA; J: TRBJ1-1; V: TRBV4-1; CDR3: CASSQLTGNTEAFF; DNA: TGCGCCAGCAGCCAATTAACCGGGAACACTGAAGCTTTCTTT
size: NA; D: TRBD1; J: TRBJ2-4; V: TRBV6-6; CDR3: CASRLTGTEVHIQYF; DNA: TGTGCCAGCAGACTCACCGGGACAGAGGTACACATTCAGTACTTC
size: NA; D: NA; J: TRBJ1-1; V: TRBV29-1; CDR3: CSVGQGYTEAFF; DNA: TGCAGCGTTGGTCAGGGTTATACTGAAGCTTTCTTT
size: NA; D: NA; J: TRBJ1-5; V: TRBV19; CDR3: CASSRVPQPQHF; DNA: TGTGCCAGTAGTCGAGTCCCTCAGCCCCAGCATTTT
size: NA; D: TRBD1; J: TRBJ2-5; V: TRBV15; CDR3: CATSRDKQGMIEQETQYF; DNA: TGTGCCACCAGCAGAGATAAACAGGGGATGATAGAGCAGGAGACCCAGTACTTC
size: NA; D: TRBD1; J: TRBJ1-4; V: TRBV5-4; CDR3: CASSSPGQGAGKLFF; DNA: TGTGCCAGCAGCTCCCCGGGACAGGGGGCAGGAAAACTGTTTTTT
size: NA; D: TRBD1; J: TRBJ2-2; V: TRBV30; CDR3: CAWTGDRVTGELFF; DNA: TGTGCCTGGACGGGGGACAGGGTCACCGGGGAGCTGTTTTTT
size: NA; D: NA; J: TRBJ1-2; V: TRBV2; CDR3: CASRSNYREYYGYTF; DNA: TGTGCCAGCAGGTCCAATTACAGGGAATACTATGGCTACACCTTC
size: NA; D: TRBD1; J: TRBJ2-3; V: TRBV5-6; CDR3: CASSGWGQGLNTQYF; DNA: TGTGCCAGCAGCGGGTGGGGACAGGGGTTAAATACGCAGTATTTT
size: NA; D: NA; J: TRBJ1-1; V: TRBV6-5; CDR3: CASSYSHPRGTEAFF; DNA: TGTGCCAGCAGTTACTCGCACCCCCGAGGGACTGAAGCTTTCTTT
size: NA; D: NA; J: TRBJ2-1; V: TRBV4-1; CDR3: CASSQEGLVQFF; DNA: TGCGCCAGCAGCCAAGAGGGACTCGTTCAGTTCTTC
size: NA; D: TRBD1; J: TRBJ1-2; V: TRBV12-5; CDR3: CASGFNQGQGWYYGYTF; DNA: TGTGCTAGTGGTTTTAACCAAGGACAGGGGTGGTACTATGGCTACACCTTC
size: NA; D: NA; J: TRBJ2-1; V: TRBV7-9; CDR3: CASSSGELTYNEQFF; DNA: TGTGCCAGCAGCTCGGGGGAGCTTACCTACAATGAGCAGTTCTTC
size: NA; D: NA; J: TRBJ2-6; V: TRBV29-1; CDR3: CSVEQTNSGANVLTF; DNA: TGCAGCGTTGAACAGACAAACTCTGGGGCCAACGTCCTGACTTTC
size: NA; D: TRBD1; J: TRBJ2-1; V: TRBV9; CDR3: CASSVGGGSNEQFF; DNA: TGTGCCAGCAGCGTAGGAGGGGGCTCCAATGAGCAGTTCTTC
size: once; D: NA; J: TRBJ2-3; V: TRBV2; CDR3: CASNRLKTDTQYF; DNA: TGTGCCAGCAATCGACTCAAAACAGATACGCAGTATTTT
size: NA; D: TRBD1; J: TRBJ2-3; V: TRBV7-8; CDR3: CASSLPQGQGADTQYF; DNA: TGTGCCAGCAGCTTACCCCAAGGCCAGGGGGCAGATACGCAGTATTTT
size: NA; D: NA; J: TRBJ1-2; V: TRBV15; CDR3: CATSGQANYGYTF; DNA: TGTGCCACCAGCGGGCAGGCAAACTATGGCTACACCTTC
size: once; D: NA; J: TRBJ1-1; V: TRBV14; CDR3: CASSQAGMNTEAFF; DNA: TGTGCCAGCAGCCAAGCGGGGATGAACACTGAAGCTTTCTTT
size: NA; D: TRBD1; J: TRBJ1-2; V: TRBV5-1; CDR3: CASSLDPPWGTVYGYTF; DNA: TGCGCCAGCAGCTTGGATCCCCCGTGGGGGACAGTCTATGGCTACACCTTC
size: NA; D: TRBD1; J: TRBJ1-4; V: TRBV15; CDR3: CATSYRDRVNEKLFF; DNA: TGTGCCACCAGCTACCGGGACAGAGTTAATGAAAAACTGTTTTTT
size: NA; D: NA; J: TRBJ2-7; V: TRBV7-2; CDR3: CASSSAREQYF; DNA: TGTGCCAGCAGCTCCGCGAGGGAGCAGTACTTC
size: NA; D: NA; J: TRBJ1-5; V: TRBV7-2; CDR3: CASSLGTANQPQHF; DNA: TGTGCCAGCAGCTTAGGGACAGCGAATCAGCCCCAGCATTTT
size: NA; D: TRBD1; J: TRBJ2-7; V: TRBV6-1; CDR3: CASRGDRGPAYEQYF; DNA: TGTGCCAGCAGGGGGGACAGGGGGCCCGCCTACGAGCAGTACTTC
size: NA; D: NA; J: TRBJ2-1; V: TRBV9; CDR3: CASSVVGGGYNEQFF; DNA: TGTGCCAGCAGCGTAGTAGGGGGGGGGTACAATGAGCAGTTCTTC
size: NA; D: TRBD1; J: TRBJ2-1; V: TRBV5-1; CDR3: CASSFGDRVVNEQFF; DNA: TGCGCCAGCAGCTTTGGGGACAGGGTTGTAAATGAGCAGTTCTTC
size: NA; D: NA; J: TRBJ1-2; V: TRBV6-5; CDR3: CASSYSLTGPHGYAF; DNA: TGTGCCAGCAGTTACAGCCTCACAGGGCCTCATGGCTACGCCTTC
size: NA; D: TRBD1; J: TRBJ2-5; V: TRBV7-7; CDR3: CASSLGTGGETQYF; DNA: TGTGCTAGCAGCTTAGGGACAGGGGGAGAGACCCAGTACTTC
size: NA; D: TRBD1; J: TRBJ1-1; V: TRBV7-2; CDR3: CASSLQTGTEAFF; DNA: TGTGCCAGCAGCCTACAGACAGGGACTGAAGCTTTCTTT
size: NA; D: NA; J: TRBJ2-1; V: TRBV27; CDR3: CAKTPGRGRADEQFF; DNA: TGTGCCAAAACTCCCGGGAGGGGGCGCGCAGATGAGCAGTTCTTC
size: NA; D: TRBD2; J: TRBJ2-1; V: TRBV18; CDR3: CASSRTTSGGGYNEQFF; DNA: TGTGCCAGCTCACGAACGACTAGCGGGGGGGGGTACAATGAGCAGTTCTTC
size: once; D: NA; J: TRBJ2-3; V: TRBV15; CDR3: CATDREGARHTQYF; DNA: TGTGCCACCGACCGGGAGGGGGCGCGTCATACGCAGTATTTT
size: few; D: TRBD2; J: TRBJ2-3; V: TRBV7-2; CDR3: CASSFSGVTDTQYF; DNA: TGTGCCAGCAGCTTTAGCGGGGTAACAGATACGCAGTATTTT